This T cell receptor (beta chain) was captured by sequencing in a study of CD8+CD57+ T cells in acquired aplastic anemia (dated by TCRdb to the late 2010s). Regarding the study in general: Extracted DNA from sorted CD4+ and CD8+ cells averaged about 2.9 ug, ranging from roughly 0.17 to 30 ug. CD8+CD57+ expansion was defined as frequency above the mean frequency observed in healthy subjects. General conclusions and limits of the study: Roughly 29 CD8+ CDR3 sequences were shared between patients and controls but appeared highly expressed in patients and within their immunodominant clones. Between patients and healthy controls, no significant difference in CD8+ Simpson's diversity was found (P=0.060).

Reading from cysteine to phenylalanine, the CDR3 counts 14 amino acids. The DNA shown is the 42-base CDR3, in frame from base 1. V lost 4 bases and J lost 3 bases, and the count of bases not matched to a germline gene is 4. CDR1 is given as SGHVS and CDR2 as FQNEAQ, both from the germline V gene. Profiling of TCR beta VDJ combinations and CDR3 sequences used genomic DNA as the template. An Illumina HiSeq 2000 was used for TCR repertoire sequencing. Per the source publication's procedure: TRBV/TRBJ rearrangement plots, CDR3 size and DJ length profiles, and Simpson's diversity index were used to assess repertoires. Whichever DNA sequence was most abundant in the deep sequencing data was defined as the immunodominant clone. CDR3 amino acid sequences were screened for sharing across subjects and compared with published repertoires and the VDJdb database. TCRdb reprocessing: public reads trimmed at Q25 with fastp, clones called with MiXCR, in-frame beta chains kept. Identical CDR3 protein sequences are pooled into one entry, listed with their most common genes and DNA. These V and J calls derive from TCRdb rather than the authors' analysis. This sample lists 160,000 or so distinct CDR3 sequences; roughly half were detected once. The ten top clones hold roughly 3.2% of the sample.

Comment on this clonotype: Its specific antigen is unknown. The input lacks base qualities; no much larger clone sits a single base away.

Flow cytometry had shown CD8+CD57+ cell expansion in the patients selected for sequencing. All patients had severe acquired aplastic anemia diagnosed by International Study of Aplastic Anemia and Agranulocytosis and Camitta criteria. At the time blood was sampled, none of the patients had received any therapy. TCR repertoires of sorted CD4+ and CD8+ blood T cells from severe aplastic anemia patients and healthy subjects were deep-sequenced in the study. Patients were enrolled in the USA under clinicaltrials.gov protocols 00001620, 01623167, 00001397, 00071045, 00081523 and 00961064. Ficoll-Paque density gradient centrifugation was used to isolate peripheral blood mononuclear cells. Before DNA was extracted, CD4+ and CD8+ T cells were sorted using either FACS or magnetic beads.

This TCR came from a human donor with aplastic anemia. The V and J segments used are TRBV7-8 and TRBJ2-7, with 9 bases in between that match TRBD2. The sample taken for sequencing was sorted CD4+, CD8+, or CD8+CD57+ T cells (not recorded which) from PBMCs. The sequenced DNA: TGTGCCAGCAGCTCTAGCGGGGTGTACTACGAGCAGTACTTC. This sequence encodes CASSSSGVYYEQYF.